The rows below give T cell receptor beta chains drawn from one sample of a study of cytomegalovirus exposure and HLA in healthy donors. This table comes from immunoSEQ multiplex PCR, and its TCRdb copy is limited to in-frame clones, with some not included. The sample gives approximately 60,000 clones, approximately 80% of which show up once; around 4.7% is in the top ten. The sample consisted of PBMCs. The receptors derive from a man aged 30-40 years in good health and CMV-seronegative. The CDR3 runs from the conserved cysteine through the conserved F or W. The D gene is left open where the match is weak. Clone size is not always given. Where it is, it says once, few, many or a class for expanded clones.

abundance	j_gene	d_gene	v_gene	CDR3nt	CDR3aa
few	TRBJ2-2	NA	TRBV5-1	TGCGCCAGCAGCTTGGATTCCAGAGGGCCCGGGGAGCTGTTTTTT	CASSLDSRGPGELFF
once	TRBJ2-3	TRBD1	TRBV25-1	TGTGCCACCTCAAGAGCCCGGACAGGGGGCAGGGATACGCAGTATTTT	CATSRARTGGRDTQYF
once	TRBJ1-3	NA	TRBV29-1	TGCAGCGTTGGCACCGGCGTAGGCGGTCGCGGTGGGGGAAACACCATATATTTT	CSVGTGVGGRGGGNTIYF
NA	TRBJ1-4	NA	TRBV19	TGTGCCAGTAGTGACACACCGGGACAACCTGAAAAACTGTTTTTT	CASSDTPGQPEKLFF
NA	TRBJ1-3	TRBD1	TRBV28	TGTGCCAGCAGTCCCTCAGGGGGCTCTGGAAACACCATATATTTT	CASSPSGGSGNTIYF
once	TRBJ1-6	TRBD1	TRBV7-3	TGTGCCAACTGCCACAACCAAGGGGGCCATCCCGTTAATTCACCCCTCCACTTT	CANCHNQGGHPVNSPLHF
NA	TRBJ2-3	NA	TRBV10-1	TGCGCCAGCAGTGAGCGGTCCCGGGATACGCAGTATTTT	CASSERSRDTQYF
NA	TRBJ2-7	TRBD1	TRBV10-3	TGTGCCATCAGTGGGGGACAGGTTGCCTACGAGCAGTACTTC	CAISGGQVAYEQYF
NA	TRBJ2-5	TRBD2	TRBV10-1	TGCGCCAGCAGTGAGGGGACTAGCGGGAAAGAGACCCAGTACTTC	CASSEGTSGKETQYF
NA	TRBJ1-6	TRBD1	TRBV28	TGTGCCAGCAGTCCACGACAGGGGAATTCACCCCTCCACTTT	CASSPRQGNSPLHF
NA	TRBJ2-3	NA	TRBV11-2	TGTGCCAGCAGCTTAGCACAGGGGAGGAGCACAGATACGCAGTATTTT	CASSLAQGRSTDTQYF
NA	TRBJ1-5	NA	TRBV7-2	TGTGCCAGCAGCTCGTCTTCGGGAGGACACCAGCATTTT	CASSSSSGGHQHF
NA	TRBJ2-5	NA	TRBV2	TGTGCCAGCAGTCCCGGGGCGGGGGCCCAAGAGACCCAGTACTTC	CASSPGAGAQETQYF
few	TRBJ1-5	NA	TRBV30	TGTGCCTGGGCCCAGGGTTTGCGCAATCAGCCCCAGCATTTT	CAWAQGLRNQPQHF
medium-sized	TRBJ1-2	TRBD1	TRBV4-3	TGCGCCAGCAGCCCAAGCCGGGACAGGTGGGCCTATGGCTACACCTTC	CASSPSRDRWAYGYTF
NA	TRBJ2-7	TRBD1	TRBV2	TGTGCCAGCAGTGAAGTGGACAGGTTTGAGGAGCAGTACTTC	CASSEVDRFEEQYF
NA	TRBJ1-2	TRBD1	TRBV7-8	TGTGCCAGCAGCCCGGGACAGGGGGCTTGTGGCTACACCTTC	CASSPGQGACGYTF
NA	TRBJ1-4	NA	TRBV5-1	TGCGCCAGCAGCTCCCAGGGTGGGTCTAATGAAAAACTGTTTTTT	CASSSQGGSNEKLFF
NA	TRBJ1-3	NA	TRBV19	TGTGCCAGTAGGTTCGGGGGTGTCTCTGGAAACACCATATATTTT	CASRFGGVSGNTIYF
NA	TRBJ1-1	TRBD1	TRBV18	TGTGCCAGCTCACCCCGACAGGGTAGTATGGGGACTGAAGCTTTCTTT	CASSPRQGSMGTEAFF